These 5 T cell receptor beta chains were sequenced from one sample in a study of CD8 T cells in Susac syndrome. cDNA came from around 0.5 to 1 ug RNA primed by random hexamers. Each CDR3 protein is one row after TCRdb ran MiXCR on the immunoSEQ multiplex PCR reads. The table records some 170,000 distinct CDR3 sequences, roughly 94% of them present only once. The sequencing sample was made of CD4+ T cells from PBMCs. Source of these receptors: a human donor with multiple sclerosis.

The genes are TRBV7-2 and TRBJ2-7; D ambiguous. The CDR3 runs 16 residues. Per the germline V gene, CDR1 is SGHTA and CDR2 is FQGNSA. The V end was cut by 5 bases, the J end by 0 bases, with 17 bases between. CDR3 amino acids: CASSASLVRSSYEQYF. In DNA form, the CDR3 reads TGTGCCAGCAGCGCTTCACTCGTCCGGAGCTCCTACGAGCAGTACTTC.

Only one count was recorded for this clonotype. This chain joins TRBV2 and TRBJ2-5; perhaps TRBD2 as D (6 bases). Trimming removed 9 bases at V and 4 bases at J, with 9 bases between. The CDR3 covers 11 residues. Germline CDR1 SNHLY, CDR2 FYNNEI. The CDR3 here is CASGEVETQYF. The DNA for the CDR3 is TGTGCCAGTGGGGAGGTAGAGACCCAGTACTTC. Looking up the rest from reference TRBV2 and TRBJ2-5 gives the full variable domain: EPEVTQTPSHQVTQMGQEVILRCVPISNHLYFYWYRQILGQKVEFLVSFYNNEISEKSEIFDDQFSVERPDGSNFTLKIRSTKLEDSAMYFCASGEVETQYFGPGTRLLVL.

This clonotype was picked up one time. The V call is TRBV30, the J call TRBJ2-7; no clear D. Deletions cut 5 bases from V and 2 bases from J, with 13 bases between. The V gene's germline CDR1 is GTSNPN and CDR2 SVGIG (reference sequence). The CDR3 runs to 13 residues. The CDR3 is CAWALDGPYEQYF. In DNA, the CDR3 is TGTGCCTGGGCCTTGGACGGTCCCTACGAGCAGTACTTC.

J is TRBJ1-4 and V is TRBV15, with D unresolved. Germline-derived CDR1 and CDR2 are LNHNV and YYDKDF (reference sequence). This CDR3 has 13 amino acids. Trimming cost V 0 bases and J 5 bases, with 4 bases left between them. This chain's CDR3 is CATSRDRNEKLFF. DNA of the CDR3: TGTGCCACCAGCAGAGATCGGAATGAAAAACTGTTTTTT.

The genes are TRBV10-3 and TRBJ2-1; tentatively, D is TRBD1 or TRBD2 (6 bases each). The CDR3 runs to 14 residues. Germline V gene sequence: CDR1 ENHRY, CDR2 SYGVKD. Deletions cut 7 bases from V and 0 bases from J, with 10 bases between. As DNA, the CDR3 is TGTGCCATCACCGGGGGCTTCTCCTACAATGAGCAGTTCTTC. This sequence encodes CAITGGFSYNEQFF.